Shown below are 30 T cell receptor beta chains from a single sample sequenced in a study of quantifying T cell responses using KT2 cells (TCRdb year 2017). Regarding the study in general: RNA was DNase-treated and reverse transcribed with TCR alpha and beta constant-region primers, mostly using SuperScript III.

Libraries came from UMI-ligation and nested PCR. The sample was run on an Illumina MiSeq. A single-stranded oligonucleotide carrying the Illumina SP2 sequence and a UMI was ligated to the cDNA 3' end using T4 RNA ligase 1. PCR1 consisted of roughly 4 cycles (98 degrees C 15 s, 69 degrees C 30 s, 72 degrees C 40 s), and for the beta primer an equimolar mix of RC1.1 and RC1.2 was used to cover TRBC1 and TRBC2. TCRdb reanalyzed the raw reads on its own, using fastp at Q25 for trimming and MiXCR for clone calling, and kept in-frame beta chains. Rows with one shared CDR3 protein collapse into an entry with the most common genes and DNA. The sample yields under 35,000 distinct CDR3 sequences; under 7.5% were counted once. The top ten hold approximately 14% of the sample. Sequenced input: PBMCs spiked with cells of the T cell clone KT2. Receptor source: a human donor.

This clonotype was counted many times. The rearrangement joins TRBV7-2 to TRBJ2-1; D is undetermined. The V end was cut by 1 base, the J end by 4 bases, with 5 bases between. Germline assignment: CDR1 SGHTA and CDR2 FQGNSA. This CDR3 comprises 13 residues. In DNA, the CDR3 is TGTGCCAGCAGCTTAGATTATTACAATGAGCAGTTCTTC. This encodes CASSLDYYNEQFF.

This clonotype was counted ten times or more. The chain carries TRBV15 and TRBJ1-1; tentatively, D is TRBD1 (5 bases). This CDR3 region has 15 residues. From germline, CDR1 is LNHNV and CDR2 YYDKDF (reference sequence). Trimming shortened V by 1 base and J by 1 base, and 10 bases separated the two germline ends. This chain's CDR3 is CATSRGWQGNTEAFF. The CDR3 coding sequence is TGTGCCACCAGCAGAGGTTGGCAGGGGAACACTGAAGCTTTCTTT.

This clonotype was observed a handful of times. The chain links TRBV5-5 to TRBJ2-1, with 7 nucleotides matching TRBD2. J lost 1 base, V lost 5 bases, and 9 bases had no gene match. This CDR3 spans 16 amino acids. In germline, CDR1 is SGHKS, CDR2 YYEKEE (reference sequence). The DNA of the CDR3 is TGTGCCAGCAGGCGGGGGATGGATCTATCCTACAATGAGCAGTTCTTC. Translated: CASRRGMDLSYNEQFF.

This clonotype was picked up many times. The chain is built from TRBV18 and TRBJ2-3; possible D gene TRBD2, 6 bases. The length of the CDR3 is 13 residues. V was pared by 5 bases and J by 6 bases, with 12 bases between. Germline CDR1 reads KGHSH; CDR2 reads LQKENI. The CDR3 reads CASSTGGPDTQYF. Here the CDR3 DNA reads TGTGCCAGCTCAACAGGAGGGCCGGATACGCAGTATTTT.

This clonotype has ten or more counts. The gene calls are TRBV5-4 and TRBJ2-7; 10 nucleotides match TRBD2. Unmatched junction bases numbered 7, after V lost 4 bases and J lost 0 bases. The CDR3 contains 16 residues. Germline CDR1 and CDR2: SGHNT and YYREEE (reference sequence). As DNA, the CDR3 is TGTGCCAGCAGCCCCGGACTAGCGGCTAGCTCCTACGAGCAGTACTTC. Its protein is CASSPGLAASSYEQYF.

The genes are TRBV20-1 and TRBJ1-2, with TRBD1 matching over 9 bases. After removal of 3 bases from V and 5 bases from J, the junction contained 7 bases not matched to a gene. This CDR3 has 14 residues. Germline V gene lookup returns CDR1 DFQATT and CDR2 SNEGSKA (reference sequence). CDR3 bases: TGCAGTGCTAGGCCGGGACAGGGCTGTTATGGCTACACCTTC. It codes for CSARPGQGCYGYTF.

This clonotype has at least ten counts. The DNA for the CDR3 is TGTGCCAGCATCTTGGGGGGTCTCACTGAAGCTTTCTTT. Translating it yields CASILGGLTEAFF. This chain connects TRBV12-3 or TRBV12-4 to TRBJ1-1; weak D call: TRBD1 (5 bases). Deletions cut 7 bases from V and 4 bases from J, with 13 bases between. This CDR3 is 13 amino acids long.

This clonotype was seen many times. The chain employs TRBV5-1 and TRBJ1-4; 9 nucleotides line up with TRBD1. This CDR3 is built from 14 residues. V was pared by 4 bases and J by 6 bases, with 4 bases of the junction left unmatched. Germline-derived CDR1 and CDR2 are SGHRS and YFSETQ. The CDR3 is CASSTGTGHEKLFF. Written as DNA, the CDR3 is TGCGCCAGCAGCACCGGGACAGGGCATGAAAAACTGTTTTTT.

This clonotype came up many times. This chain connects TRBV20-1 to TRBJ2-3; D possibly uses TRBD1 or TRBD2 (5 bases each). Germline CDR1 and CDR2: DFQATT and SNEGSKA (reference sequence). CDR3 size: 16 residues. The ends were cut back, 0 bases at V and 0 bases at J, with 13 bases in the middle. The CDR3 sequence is CSARDLRGASTDTQYF. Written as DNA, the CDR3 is TGCAGTGCTAGAGATCTGAGAGGGGCTAGCACAGATACGCAGTATTTT.

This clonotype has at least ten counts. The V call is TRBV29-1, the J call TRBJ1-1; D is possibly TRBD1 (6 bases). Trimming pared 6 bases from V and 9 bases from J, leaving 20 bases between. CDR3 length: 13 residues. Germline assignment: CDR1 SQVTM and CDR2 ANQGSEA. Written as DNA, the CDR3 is TGCAGCGTATCAGGGACAATGAAGTCCCAAGCTTTCTTT. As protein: CSVSGTMKSQAFF.

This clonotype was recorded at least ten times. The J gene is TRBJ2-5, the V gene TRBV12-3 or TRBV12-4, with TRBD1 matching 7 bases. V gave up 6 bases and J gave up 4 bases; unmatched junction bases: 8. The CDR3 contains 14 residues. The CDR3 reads CASSPDRAPETQYF. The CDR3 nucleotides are TGTGCCAGCAGCCCCGACAGGGCGCCAGAGACCCAGTACTTC.

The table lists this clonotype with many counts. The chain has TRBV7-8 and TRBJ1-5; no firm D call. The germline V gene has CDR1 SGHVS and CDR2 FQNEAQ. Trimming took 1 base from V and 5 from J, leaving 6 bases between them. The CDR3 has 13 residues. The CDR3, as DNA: TGTGCCAGCAGCTTAGGCGGGGATCAGCCCCAGCATTTT. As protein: CASSLGGDQPQHF.

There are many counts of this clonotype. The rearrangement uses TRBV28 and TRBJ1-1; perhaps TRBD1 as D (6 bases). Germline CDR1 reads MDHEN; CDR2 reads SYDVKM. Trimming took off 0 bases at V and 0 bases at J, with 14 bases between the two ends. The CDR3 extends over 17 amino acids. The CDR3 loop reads CASSLWRSRGMNTEAFF. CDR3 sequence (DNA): TGTGCCAGCAGTTTATGGAGGTCCAGGGGAATGAACACTGAAGCTTTCTTT.

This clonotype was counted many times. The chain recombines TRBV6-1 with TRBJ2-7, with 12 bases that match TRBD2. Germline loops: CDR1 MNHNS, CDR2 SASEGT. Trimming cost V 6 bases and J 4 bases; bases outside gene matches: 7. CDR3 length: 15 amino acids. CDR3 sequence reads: CASSPPGLAGYEQYF. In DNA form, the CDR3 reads TGTGCCAGCAGCCCTCCGGGACTAGCGGGTTACGAGCAGTACTTC.

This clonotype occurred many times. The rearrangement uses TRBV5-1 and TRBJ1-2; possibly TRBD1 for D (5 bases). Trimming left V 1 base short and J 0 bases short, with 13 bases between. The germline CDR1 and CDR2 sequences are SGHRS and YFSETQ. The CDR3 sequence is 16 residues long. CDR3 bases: TGCGCCAGCAGCTTGCCCCCGGGACCGTCTAACTATGGCTACACCTTC. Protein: CASSLPPGPSNYGYTF. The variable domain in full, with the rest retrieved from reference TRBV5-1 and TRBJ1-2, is KAGVTQTPRYLIKTRGQQVTLSCSPISGHRSVSWYQQTPGQGLQFLFEYFSETQRNKGNFPGRFSGRQFSNSRSEMNVSTLELGDSALYLCASSLPPGPSNYGYTFGSGTRLTVV.

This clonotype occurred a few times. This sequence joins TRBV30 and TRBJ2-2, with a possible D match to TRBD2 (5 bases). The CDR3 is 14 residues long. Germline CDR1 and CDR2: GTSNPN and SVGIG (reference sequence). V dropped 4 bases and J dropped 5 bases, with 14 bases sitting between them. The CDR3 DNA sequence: TGTGCCTGGACCAACGGGGTAACTACCGGGGAGCTGTTTTTT. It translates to CAWTNGVTTGELFF.

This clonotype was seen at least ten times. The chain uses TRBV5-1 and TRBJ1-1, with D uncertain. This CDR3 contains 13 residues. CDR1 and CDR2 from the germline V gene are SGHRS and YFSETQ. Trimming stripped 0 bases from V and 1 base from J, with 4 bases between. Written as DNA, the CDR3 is TGCGCCAGCAGCTTGGTGGCGAACACTGAAGCTTTCTTT. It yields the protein CASSLVANTEAFF.

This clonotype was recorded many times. The CDR3 loop reads CASSPEQSGANVLTF. The CDR3 nucleotides are TGTGCCAGCTCACCAGAACAGTCTGGGGCCAACGTCCTGACTTTC. V usage is TRBV18 and J usage is TRBJ2-6; D not certain. Germline CDR1 is KGHSH and CDR2 is LQKENI. With 2 bases removed from V and 1 base from J, the gap between germline ends came to 6 bases. The length of the CDR3 is 15 residues. Full variable domain (outside the CDR3, taken from reference TRBV18 and TRBJ2-6): NAGVMQNPRHLVRRRGQEARLRCSPMKGHSHVYWYRQLPEEGLKFMVYLQKENIIDESGMPKERFSAEFPKEGPSILRIQQVVRGDSAAYFCASSPEQSGANVLTFGAGSRLTVL.

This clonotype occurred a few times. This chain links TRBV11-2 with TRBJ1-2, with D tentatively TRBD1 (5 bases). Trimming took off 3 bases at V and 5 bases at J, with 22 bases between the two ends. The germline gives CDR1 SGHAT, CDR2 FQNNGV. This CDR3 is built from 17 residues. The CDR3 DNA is TGTGCCAGCAGCTTTCCCGGGAGGGGCCCCCGATTATATGGCTACACCTTC. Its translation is CASSFPGRGPRLYGYTF.

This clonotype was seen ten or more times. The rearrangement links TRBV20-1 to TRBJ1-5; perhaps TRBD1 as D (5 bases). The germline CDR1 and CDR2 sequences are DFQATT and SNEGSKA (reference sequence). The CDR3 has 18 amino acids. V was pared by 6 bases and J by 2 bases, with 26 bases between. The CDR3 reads CSAIGGTGAARGNQPQHF. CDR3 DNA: TGCAGTGCCATCGGGGGAACAGGCGCGGCCCGGGGCAATCAGCCCCAGCATTTT.

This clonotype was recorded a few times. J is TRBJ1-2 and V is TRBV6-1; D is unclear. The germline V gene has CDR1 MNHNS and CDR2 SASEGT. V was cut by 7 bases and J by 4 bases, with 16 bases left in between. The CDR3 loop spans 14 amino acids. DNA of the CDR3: TGTGCCAGCATCCGGTCGCGGACTTTCTATGGCTACACCTTC. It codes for CASIRSRTFYGYTF.

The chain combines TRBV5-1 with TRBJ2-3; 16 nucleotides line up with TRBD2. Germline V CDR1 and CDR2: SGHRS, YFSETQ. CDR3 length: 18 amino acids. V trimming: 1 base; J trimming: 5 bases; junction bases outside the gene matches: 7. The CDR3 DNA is TGCGCCAGCAGCTTGACGGGACTAGCGGGGGGGCAGAAAGATACGCAGTATTTT. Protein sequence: CASSLTGLAGGQKDTQYF. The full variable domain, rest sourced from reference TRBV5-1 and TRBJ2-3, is KAGVTQTPRYLIKTRGQQVTLSCSPISGHRSVSWYQQTPGQGLQFLFEYFSETQRNKGNFPGRFSGRQFSNSRSEMNVSTLELGDSALYLCASSLTGLAGGQKDTQYFGPGTRLTVL.

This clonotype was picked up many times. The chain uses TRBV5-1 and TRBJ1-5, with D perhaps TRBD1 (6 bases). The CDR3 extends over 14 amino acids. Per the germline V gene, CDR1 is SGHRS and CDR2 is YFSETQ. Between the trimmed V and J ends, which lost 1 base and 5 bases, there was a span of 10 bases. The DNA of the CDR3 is TGCGCCAGCAGCTTGACGGCAGGGGATCAGCCCCAGCATTTT. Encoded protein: CASSLTAGDQPQHF.

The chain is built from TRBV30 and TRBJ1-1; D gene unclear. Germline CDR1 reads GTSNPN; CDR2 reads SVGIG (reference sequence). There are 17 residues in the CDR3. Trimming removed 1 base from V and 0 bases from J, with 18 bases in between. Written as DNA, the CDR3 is TGTGCCTGGAGTGAAAACAGAGGTCCCCTCTTGAACACTGAAGCTTTCTTT. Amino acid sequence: CAWSENRGPLLNTEAFF. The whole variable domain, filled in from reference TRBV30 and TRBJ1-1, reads SQTIHQWPATLVQPVGSPLSLECTVEGTSNPNLYWYRQAAGRGLQLLFYSVGIGQISSEVPQNLSASRPQDRQFILSSKKLLLSDSGFYLCAWSENRGPLLNTEAFFGQGTRLTVV.

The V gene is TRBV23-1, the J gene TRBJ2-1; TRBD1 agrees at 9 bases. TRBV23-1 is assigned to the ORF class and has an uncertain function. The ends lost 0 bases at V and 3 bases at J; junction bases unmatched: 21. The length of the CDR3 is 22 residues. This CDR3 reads CASSQSKPSRDRDLSHYNEQFF. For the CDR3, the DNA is TGCGCCAGCAGTCAATCAAAACCATCCCGGGACAGGGATCTCTCTCACTACAATGAGCAGTTCTTC.

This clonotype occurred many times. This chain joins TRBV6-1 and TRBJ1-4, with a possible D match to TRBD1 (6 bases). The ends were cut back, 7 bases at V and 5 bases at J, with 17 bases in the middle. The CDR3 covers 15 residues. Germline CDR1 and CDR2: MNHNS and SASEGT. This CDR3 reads CASTRTATLNEKLFF. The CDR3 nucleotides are TGTGCCAGCACTCGGACAGCGACTCTAAATGAAAAACTGTTTTTT.

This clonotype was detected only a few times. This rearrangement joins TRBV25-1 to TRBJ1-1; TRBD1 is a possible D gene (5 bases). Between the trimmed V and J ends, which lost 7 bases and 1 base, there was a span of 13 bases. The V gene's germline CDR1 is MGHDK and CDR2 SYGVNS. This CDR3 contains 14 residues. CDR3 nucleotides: TGTGCCAGCATCGACAGTGGAGGGAACACTGAAGCTTTCTTT. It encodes CASIDSGGNTEAFF.

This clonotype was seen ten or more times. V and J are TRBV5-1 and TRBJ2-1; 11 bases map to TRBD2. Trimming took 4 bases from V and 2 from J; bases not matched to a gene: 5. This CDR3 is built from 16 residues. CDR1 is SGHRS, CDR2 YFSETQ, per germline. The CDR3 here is CASSLQTSGAYNEQFF. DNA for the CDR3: TGCGCCAGCAGCCTTCAGACTAGCGGGGCCTACAATGAGCAGTTCTTC.

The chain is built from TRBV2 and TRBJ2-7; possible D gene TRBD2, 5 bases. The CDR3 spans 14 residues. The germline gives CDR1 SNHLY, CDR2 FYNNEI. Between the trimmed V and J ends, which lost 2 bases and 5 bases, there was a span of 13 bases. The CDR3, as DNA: TGTGCCAGCAGTGAAACTGAGGGTCAGGACGAGCAGTACTTC. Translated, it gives CASSETEGQDEQYF.

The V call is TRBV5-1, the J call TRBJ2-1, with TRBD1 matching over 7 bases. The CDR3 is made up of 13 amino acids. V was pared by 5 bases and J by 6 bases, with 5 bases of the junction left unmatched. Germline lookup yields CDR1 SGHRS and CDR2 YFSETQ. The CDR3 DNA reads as TGCGCCAGCAGACCCGGACAGGTCAATGAGCAGTTCTTC. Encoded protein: CASRPGQVNEQFF. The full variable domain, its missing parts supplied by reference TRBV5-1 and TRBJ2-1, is KAGVTQTPRYLIKTRGQQVTLSCSPISGHRSVSWYQQTPGQGLQFLFEYFSETQRNKGNFPGRFSGRQFSNSRSEMNVSTLELGDSALYLCASRPGQVNEQFFGPGTRLTVL.